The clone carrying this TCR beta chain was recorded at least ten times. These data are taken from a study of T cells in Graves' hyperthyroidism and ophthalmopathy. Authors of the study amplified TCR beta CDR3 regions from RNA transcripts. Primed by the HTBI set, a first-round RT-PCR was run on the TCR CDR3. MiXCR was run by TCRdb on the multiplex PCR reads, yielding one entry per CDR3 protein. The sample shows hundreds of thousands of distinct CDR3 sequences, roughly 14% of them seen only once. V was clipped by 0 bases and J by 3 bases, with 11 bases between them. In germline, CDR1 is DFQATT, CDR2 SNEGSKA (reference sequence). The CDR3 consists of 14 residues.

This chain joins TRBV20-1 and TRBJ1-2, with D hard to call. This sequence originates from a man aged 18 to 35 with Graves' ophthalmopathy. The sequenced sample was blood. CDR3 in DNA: TGCAGTGCTAGAGACGACCGAGCCTACTATGGCTACACCTTC. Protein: CSARDDRAYYGYTF.